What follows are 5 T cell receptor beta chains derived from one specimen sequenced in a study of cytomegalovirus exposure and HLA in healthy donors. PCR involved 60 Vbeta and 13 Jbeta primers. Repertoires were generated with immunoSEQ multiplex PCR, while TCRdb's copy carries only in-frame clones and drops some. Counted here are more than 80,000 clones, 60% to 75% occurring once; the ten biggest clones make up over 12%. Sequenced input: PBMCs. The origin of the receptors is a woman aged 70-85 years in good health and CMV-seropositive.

CDR3 nucleotide sequence: TGTGCCAGCAGTTTTGGACAAAATTCACCCCTCCACTTT. It encodes CASSFGQNSPLHF. The chain has TRBV27 and TRBJ1-6; a possible D gene is TRBD1 (5 bases). V lost 3 bases and J lost 7, with 7 bases in between. There are 13 residues in the CDR3. Germline-derived CDR1 and CDR2 are MNHEY and SMNVEV (reference sequence).

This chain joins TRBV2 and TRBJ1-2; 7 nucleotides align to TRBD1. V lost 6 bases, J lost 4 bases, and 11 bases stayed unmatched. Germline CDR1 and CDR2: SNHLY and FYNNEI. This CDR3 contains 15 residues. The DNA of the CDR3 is TGTGCCAGCAGATCCGGGACAGTAACCTCCTATGGCTACACCTTC. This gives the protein CASRSGTVTSYGYTF.

The CDR3 nucleotides are TGTGCCAGCAGCCCCGAGATCCGGGGGGCCAAAAACATTCAGTACTTC. Protein: CASSPEIRGAKNIQYF. The chain links TRBV5-8 to TRBJ2-4; perhaps TRBD2 as D (6 bases). This CDR3 contains 16 residues. The ends were cut back, 4 bases at V and 1 base at J, with 15 bases in the middle. Germline-derived CDR1 and CDR2 are SGHTS and YDEGEE.

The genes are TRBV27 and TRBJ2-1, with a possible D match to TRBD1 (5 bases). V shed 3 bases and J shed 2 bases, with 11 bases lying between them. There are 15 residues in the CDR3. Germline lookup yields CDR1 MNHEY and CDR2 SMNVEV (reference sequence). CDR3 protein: CASSFIPTAYNEQFF. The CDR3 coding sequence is TGTGCCAGCAGTTTTATCCCGACAGCCTACAATGAGCAGTTCTTC.

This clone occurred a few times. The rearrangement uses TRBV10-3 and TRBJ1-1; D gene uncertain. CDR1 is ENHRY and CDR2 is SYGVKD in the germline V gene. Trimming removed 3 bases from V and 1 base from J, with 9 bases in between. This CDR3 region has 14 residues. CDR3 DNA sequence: TGTGCCATCAGTGAATCCGCCGGGAACACTGAAGCTTTCTTT. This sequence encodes CAISESAGNTEAFF.